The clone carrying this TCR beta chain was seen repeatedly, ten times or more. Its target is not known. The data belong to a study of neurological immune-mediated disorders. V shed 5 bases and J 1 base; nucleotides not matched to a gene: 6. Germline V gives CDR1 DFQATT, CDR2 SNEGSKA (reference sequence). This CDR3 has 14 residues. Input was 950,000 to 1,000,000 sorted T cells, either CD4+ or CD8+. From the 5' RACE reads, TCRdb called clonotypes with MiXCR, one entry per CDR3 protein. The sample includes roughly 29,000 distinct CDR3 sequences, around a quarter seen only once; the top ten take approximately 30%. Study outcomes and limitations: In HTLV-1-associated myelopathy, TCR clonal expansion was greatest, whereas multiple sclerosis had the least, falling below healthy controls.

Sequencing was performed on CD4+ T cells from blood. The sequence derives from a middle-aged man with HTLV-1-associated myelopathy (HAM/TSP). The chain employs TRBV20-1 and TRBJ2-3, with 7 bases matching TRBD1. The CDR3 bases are TGCAGTGCTCACAGACAGGGTGGCACAGATACGCAGTATTTT. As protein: CSAHRQGGTDTQYF.